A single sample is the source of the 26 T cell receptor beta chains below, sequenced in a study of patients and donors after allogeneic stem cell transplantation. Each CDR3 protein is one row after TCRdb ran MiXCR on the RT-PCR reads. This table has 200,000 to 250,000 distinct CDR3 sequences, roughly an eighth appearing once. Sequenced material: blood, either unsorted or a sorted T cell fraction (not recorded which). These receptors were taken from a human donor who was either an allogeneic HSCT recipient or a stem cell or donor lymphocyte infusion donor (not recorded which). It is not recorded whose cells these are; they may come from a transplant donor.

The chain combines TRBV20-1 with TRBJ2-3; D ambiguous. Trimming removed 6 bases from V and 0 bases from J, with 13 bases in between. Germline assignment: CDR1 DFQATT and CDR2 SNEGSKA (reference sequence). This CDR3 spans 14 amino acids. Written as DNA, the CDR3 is TGCAGTGCCGGAGAGTACAGTAGCACAGATACGCAGTATTTT. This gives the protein CSAGEYSSTDTQYF.

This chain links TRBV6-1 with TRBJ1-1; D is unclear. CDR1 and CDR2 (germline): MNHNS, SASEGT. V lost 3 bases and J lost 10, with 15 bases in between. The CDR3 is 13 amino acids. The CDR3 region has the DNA TGTGCCAGCAGTGATTACAAGGGTACGTCAGCTTTCTTT. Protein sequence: CASSDYKGTSAFF.

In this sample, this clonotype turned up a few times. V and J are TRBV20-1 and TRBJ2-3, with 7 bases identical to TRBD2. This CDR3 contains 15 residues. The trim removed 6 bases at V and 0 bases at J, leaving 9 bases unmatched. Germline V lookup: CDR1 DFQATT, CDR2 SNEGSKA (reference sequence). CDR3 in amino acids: CSASDLADSTDTQYF. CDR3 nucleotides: TGCAGTGCGTCGGACCTAGCGGATAGCACAGATACGCAGTATTTT.

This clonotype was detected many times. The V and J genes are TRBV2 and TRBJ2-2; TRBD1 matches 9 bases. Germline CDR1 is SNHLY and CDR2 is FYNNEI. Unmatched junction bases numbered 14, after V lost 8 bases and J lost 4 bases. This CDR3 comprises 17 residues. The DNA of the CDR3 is TGTGCCAGCGACCTAGGACAGGGGCCCTGGTCCACCGGGGAGCTGTTTTTT. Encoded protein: CASDLGQGPWSTGELFF.

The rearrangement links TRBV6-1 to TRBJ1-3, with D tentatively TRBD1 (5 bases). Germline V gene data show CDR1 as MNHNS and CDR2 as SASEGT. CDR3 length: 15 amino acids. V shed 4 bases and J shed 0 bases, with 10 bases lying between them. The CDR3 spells CASSVGPISGNTIYF. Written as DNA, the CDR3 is TGTGCCAGCAGTGTGGGGCCGATCTCTGGAAACACCATATATTTT.

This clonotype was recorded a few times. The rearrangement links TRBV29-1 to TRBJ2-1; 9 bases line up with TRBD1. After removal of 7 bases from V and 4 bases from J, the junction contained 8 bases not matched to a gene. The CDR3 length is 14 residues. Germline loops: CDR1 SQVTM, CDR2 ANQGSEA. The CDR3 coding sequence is TGCAGCGCGGCCGGGACAGGGAAATACAATGAGCAGTTCTTC. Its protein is CSAAGTGKYNEQFF.

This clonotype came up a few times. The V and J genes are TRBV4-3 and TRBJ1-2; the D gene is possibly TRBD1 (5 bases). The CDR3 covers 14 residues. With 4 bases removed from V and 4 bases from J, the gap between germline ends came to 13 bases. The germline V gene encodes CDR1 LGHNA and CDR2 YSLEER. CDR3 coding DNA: TGCGCCAGCAGCCCCAGACAGACTCTCTATGGCTACACCTTC. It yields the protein CASSPRQTLYGYTF.

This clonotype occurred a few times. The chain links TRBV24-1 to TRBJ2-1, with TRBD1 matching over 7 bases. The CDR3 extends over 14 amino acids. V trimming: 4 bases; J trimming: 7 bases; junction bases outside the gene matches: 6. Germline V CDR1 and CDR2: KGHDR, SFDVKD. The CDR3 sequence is CATSDRTGRNEQFF. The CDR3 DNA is TGTGCCACCAGTGACAGGACAGGAAGGAATGAGCAGTTCTTC.

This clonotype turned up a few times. The DNA of the CDR3 is TGTGCCAGCAGCTATGGCTCAGGCCAGGTGGCTTTCTTT. It codes for CASSYGSGQVAFF. This rearrangement joins TRBV7-3 to TRBJ1-1; D uncertain. V dropped 4 bases and J dropped 11 bases, with 17 bases sitting between them. The CDR3 sequence is 13 residues long. Germline V gene sequence: CDR1 SGHTA, CDR2 FQGTGA.

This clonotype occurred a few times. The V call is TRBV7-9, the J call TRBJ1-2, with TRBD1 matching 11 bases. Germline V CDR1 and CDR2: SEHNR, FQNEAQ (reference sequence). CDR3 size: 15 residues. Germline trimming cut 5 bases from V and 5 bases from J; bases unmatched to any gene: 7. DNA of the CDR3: TGTGCCAGCAGCCGGGGACAGGGGGTCGAATATGGCTACACCTTC. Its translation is CASSRGQGVEYGYTF. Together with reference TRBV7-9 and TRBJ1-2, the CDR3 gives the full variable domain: DTGVSQNPRHKITKRGQNVTFRCDPISEHNRLYWYRQTLGQGPEFLTYFQNEAQLEKSRLLSDRFSAERPKGSFSTLEIQRTEQGDSAMYLCASSRGQGVEYGYTFGSGTRLTVV.

CDR3 DNA: TGTGCCAGCAGTTTATGGGACAGGGTCTACGAGCAGTACTTC. Translation: CASSLWDRVYEQYF. The chain links TRBV27 to TRBJ2-7, with 9 bases fitting TRBD1. Per the germline V gene, CDR1 is MNHEY and CDR2 is SMNVEV (reference sequence). V gave up 1 base and J gave up 3 bases; unmatched junction bases: 1. This CDR3 spans 14 amino acids.

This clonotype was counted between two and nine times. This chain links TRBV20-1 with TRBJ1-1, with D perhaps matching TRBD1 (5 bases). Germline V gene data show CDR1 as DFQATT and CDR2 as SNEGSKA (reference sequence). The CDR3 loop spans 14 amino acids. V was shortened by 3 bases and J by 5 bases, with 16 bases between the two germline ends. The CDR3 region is CSARADGGITEAFF. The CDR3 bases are TGCAGTGCTAGGGCCGACGGGGGGATAACTGAAGCTTTCTTT.

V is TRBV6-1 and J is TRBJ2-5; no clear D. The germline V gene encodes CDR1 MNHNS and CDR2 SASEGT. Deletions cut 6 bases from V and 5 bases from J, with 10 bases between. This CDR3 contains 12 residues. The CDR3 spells CASRAGRETQYF. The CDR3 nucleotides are TGTGCCAGCAGAGCAGGCAGGGAGACCCAGTACTTC.

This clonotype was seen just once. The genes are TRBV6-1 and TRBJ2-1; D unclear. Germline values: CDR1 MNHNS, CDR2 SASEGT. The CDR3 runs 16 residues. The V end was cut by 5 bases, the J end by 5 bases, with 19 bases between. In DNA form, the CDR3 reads TGTGCCAGCAGTCCCGATTTGACTCCGTCGAACAATGAGCAGTTCTTC. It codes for CASSPDLTPSNNEQFF.

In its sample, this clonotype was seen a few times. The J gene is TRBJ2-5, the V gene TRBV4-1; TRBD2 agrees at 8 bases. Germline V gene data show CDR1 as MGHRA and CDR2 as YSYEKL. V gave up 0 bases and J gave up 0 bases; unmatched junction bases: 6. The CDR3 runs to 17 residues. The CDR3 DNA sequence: TGCGCCAGCAGCCAAGATCGGGGGGGCAGCAACCAAGAGACCCAGTACTTC. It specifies CASSQDRGGSNQETQYF.

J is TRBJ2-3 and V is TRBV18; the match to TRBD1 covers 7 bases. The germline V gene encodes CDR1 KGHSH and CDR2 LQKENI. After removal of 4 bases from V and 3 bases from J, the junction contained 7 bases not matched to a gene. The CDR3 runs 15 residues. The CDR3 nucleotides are TGTGCCAGCTCACTACAGGGGACGGTGACAGATACGCAGTATTTT. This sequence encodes CASSLQGTVTDTQYF.

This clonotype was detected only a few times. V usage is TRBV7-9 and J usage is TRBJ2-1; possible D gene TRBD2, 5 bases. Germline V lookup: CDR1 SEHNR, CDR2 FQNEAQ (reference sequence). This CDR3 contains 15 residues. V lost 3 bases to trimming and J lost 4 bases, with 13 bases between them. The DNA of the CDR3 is TGTGCCAGCAGCTTCCGAGCGGCCACTTACAATGAGCAGTTCTTC. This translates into CASSFRAATYNEQFF.

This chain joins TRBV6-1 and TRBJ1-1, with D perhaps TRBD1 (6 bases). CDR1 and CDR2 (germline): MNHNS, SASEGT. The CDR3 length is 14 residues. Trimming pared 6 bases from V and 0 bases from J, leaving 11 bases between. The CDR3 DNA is TGTGCCAGCAGGGGGGGGGCGGTGAACACTGAAGCTTTCTTT. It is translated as CASRGGAVNTEAFF.

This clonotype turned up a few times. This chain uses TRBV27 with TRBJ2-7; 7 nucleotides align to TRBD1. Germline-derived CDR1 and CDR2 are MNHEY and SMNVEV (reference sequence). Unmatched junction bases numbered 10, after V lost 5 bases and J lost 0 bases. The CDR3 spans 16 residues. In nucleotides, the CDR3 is TGTGCCAGCAGTGGCCCGGGACAGTCGAGCTCCTACGAGCAGTACTTC. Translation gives CASSGPGQSSSYEQYF.

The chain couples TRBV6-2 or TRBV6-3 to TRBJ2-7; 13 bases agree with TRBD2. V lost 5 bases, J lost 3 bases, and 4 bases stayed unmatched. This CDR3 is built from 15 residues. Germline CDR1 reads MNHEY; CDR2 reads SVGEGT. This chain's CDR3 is CASSTSGRAIYEQYF. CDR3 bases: TGTGCCAGCAGTACTAGCGGGAGGGCCATCTACGAGCAGTACTTC.

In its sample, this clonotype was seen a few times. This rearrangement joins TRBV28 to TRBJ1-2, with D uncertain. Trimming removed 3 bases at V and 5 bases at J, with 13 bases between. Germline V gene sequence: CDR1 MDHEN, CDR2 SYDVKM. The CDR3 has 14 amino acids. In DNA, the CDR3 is TGTGCCAGCAGTTTTCATCACACCCTGTATGGCTACACCTTC. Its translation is CASSFHHTLYGYTF.

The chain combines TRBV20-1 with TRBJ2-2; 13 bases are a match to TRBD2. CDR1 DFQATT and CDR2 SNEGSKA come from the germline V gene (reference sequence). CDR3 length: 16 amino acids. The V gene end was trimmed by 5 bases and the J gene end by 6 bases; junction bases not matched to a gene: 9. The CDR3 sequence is CSAATSGGYGAGELFF. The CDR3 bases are TGCAGTGCTGCGACTAGCGGGGGGTATGGTGCCGGGGAGCTGTTTTTT.

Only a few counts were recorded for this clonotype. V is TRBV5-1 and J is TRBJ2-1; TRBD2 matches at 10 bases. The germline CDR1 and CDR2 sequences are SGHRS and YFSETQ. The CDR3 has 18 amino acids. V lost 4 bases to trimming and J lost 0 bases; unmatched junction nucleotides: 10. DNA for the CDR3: TGCGCCAGCAGCCACCTAGCGGGGGAGCCGACCTCCTACAATGAGCAGTTCTTC. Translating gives CASSHLAGEPTSYNEQFF.

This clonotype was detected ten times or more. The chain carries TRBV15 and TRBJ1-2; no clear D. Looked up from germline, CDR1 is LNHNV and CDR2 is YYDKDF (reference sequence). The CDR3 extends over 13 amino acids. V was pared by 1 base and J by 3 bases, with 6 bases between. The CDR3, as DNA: TGTGCCACCAGCAGAGGAGATTACTATGGCTACACCTTC. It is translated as CATSRGDYYGYTF.

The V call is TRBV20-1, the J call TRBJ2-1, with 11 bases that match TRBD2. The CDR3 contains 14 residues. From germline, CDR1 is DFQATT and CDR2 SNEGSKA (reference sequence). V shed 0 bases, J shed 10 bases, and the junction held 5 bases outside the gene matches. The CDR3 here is CSARDSGRASEQFF. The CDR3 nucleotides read TGCAGTGCTAGAGATAGCGGGAGGGCCTCCGAGCAGTTCTTC.

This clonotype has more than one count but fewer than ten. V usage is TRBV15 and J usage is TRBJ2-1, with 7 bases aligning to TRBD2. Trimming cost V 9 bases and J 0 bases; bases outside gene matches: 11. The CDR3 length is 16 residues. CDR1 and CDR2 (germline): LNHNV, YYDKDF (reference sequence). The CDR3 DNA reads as TGTGCCACGGGGGGACCTAGCGGAACCTCCTACAATGAGCAGTTCTTC. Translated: CATGGPSGTSYNEQFF.